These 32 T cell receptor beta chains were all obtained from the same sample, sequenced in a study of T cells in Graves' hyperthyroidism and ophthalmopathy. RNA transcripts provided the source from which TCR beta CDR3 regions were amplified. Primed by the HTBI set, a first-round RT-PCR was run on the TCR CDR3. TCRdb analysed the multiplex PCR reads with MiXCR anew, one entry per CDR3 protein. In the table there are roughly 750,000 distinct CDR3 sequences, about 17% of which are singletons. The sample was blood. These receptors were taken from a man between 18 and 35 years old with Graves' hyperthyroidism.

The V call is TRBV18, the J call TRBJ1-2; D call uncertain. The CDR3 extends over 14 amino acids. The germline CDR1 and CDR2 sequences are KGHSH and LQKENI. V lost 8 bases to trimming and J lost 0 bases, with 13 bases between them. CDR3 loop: CASPRTATNYGYTF. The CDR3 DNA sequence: TGTGCCAGCCCAAGGACGGCAACTAACTATGGCTACACCTTC.

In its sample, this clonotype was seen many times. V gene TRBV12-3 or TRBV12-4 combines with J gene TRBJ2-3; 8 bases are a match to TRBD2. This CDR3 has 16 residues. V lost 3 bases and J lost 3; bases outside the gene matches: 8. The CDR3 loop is CASSFYKGGRTDTQYF. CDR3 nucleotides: TGTGCCAGCAGTTTTTACAAAGGCGGGAGGACAGATACGCAGTATTTT.

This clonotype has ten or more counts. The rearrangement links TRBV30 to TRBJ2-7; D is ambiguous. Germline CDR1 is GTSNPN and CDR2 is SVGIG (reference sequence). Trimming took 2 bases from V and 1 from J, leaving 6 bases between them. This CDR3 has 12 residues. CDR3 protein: CAWSRLSYEQYF. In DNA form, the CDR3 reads TGTGCCTGGAGTAGATTATCCTACGAGCAGTACTTC.

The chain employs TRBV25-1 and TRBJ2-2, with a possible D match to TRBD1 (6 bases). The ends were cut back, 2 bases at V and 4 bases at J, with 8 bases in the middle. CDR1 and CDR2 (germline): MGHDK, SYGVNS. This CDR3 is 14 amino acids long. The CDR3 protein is CASSEGGLTGELFF. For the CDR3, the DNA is TGTGCCAGCAGTGAAGGGGGCCTCACCGGGGAGCTGTTTTTT.

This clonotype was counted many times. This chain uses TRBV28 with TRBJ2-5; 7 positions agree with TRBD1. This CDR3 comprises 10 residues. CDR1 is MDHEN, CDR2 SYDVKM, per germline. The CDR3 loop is CATGQETQYF. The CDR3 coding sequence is TGTGCGACAGGGCAAGAGACCCAGTACTTC.

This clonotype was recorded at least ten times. The CDR3 is CASSLDGGTGGKDTQYF. The DNA of the CDR3 is TGTGCCAGCAGTTTAGATGGGGGGACAGGGGGAAAAGATACGCAGTATTTT. The rearrangement links TRBV28 to TRBJ2-3; TRBD1 matches 11 bases. Germline CDR1 MDHEN, CDR2 SYDVKM. CDR3 size: 17 residues. V lost 2 bases and J lost 5; bases outside the gene matches: 9.

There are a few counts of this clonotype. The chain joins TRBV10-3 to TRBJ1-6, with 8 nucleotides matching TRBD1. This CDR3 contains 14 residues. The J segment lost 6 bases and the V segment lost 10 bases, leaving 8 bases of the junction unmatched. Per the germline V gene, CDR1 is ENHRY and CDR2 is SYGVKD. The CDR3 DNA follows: TGTGCCACCACCGGGACAGGCATTAATTCACCCCTCCACTTT. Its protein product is CATTGTGINSPLHF.

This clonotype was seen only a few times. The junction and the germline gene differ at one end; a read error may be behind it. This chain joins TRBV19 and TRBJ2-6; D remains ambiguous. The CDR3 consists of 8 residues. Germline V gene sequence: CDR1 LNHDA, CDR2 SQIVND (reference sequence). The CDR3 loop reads CARDVLSF. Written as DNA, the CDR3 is TGTGCCAGGGACGTGCTGTCTTTC. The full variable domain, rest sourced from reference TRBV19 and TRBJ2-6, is DGGITQSPKYLFRKEGQNVTLSCEQNLNHDAMYWYRQDPGQGLRLIYYSQIVNDFQKGDIAEGYSVSREKKESFPLTVTSAQKNPTAFYLCARDVLSFGAGSRLTVL.

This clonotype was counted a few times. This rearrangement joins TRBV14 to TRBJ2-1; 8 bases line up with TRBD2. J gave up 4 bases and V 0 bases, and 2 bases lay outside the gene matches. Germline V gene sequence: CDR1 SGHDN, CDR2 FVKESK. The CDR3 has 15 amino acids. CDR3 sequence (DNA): TGTGCCAGCAGCCAAGATGCTAGCGGGTACAATGAGCAGTTCTTC. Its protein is CASSQDASGYNEQFF.

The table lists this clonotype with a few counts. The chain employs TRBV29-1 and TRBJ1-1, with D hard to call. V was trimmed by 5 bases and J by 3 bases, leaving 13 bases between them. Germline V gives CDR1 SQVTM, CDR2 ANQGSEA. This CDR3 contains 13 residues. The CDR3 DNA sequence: TGCAGCGTTCGGGGAGTGCGATACACTGAAGCTTTCTTT. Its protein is CSVRGVRYTEAFF.

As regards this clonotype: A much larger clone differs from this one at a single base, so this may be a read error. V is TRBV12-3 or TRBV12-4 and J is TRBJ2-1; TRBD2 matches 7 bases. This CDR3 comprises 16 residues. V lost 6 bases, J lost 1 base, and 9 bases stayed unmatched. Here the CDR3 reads CASSHGTIPSYNEQFF. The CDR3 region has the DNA TGTGCCAGCAGCCACGGGACTATACCTTCCTACAATGAGCAGTTCTTC.

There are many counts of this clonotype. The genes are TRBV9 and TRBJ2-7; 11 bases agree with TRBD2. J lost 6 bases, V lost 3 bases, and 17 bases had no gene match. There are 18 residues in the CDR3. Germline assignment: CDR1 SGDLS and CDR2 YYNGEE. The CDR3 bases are TGTGCCAGCAGCGCCTCACCTTTAGCGGGAGGGGGTCTGGGCGAGCAGTACTTC. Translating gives CASSASPLAGGGLGEQYF.

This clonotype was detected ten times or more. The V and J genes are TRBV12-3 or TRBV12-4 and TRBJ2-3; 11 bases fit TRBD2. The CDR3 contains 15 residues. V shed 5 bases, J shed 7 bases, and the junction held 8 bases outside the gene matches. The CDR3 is CASSATSGSWNTQYF. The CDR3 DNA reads TGTGCCAGCAGTGCAACTAGCGGGAGTTGGAATACGCAGTATTTT.

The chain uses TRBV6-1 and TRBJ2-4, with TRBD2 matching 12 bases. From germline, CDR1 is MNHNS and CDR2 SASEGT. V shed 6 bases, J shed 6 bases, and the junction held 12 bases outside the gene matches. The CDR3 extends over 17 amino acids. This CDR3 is CASSDPSGRGLLNIQYF. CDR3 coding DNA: TGTGCCAGCAGCGATCCTAGCGGGAGGGGGTTGCTAAACATTCAGTACTTC.

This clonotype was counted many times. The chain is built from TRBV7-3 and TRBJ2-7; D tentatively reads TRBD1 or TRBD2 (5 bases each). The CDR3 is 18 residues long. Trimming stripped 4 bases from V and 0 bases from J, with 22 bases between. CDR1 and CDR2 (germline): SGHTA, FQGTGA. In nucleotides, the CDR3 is TGTGCCAGCAGCTCCCGGGGAGCGAAGACAGATGGCTCCTACGAGCAGTACTTC. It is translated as CASSSRGAKTDGSYEQYF.

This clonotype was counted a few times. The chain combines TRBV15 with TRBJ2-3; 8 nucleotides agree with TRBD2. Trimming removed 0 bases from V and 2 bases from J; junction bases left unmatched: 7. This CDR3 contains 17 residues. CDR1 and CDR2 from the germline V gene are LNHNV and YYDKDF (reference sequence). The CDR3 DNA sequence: TGTGCCACCAGCAGAGACCCAGCGGGAGTCTCCACAGATACGCAGTATTTT. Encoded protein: CATSRDPAGVSTDTQYF.

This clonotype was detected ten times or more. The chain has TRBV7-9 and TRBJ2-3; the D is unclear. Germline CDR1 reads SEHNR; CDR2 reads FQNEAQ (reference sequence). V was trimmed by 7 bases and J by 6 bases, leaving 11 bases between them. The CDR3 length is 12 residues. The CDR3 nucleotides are TGTGCCAGCACCTCGGTGGGGGATACGCAGTATTTT. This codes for CASTSVGDTQYF. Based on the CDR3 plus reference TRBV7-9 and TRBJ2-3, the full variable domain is DTGVSQNPRHKITKRGQNVTFRCDPISEHNRLYWYRQTLGQGPEFLTYFQNEAQLEKSRLLSDRFSAERPKGSFSTLEIQRTEQGDSAMYLCASTSVGDTQYFGPGTRLTVL.

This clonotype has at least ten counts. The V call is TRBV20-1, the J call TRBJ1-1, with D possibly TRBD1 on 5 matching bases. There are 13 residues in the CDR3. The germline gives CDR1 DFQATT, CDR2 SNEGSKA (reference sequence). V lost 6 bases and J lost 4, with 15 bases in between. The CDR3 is CSAVQLGTTEAFF. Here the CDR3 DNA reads TGCAGTGCCGTACAGTTGGGGACCACTGAAGCTTTCTTT.

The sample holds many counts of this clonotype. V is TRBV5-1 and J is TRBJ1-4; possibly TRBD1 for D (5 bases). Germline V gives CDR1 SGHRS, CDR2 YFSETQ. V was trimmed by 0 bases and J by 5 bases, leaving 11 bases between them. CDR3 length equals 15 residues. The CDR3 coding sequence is TGCGCCAGCAGCTTGGATCCGGGACTGAATGAAAAACTGTTTTTT. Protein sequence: CASSLDPGLNEKLFF. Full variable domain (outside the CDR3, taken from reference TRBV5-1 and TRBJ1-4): KAGVTQTPRYLIKTRGQQVTLSCSPISGHRSVSWYQQTPGQGLQFLFEYFSETQRNKGNFPGRFSGRQFSNSRSEMNVSTLELGDSALYLCASSLDPGLNEKLFFGSGTQLSVL.

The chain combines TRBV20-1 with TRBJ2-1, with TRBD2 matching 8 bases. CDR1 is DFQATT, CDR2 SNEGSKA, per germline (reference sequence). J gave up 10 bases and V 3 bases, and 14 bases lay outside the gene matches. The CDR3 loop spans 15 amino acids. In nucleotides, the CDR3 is TGCAGTGCTAGCTCATTGCGGGGGGCTTCCTACGAGCAGTTCTTC. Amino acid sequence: CSASSLRGASYEQFF.

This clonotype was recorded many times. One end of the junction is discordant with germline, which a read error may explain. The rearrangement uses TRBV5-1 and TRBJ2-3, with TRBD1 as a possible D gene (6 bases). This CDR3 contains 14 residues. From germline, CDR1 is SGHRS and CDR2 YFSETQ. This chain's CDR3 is CASSLGQSTDTQYF. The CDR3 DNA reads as TGTGCCAGCAGCCTAGGACAGAGCACAGATACGCAGTATTTT.

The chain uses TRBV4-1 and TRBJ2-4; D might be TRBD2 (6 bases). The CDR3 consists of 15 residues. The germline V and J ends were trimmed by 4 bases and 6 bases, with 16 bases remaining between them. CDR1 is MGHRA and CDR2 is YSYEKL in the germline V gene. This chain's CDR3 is CASSPEEDYRNIQYF. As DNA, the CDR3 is TGCGCCAGCAGCCCCGAAGAGGACTACAGAAACATTCAGTACTTC.

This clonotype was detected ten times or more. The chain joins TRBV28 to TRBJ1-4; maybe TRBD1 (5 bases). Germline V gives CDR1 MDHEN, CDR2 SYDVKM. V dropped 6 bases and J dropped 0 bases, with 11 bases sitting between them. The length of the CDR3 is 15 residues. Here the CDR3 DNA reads TGTGCCAGCAGGATGACAGTTGCAACTAATGAAAAACTGTTTTTT. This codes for CASRMTVATNEKLFF.

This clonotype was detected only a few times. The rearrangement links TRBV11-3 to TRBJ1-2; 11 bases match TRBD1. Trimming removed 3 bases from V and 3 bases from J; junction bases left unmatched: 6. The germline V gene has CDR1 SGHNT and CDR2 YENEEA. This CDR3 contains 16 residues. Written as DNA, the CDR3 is TGTGCCAGCAGCTTGGATGGACAGGGGGCGTACTATGGCTACACCTTC. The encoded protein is CASSLDGQGAYYGYTF.

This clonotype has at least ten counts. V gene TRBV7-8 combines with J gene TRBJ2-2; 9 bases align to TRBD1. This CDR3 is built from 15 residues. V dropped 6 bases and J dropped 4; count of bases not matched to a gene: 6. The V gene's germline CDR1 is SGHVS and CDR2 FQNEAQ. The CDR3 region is CASSPGTGITGELFF. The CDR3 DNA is TGTGCCAGCAGTCCCGGGACAGGGATCACCGGGGAGCTGTTTTTT.

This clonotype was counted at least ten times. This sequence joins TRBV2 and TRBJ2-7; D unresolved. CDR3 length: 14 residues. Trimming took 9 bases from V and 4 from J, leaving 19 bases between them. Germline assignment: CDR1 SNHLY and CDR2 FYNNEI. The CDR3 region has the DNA TGTGCCAGTGTTTACGGGTGGCCTACGTACGAGCAGTACTTC. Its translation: CASVYGWPTYEQYF.

This CDR3 is CASSLGHPTEIYEQYF. The CDR3 region has the DNA TGTGCCAGCAGCTTGGGACATCCCACGGAGATCTACGAGCAGTACTTC. This chain uses TRBV5-4 with TRBJ2-7; D is ambiguous. The CDR3 has 16 amino acids. Germline V gene lookup returns CDR1 SGHNT and CDR2 YYREEE (reference sequence). V dropped 0 bases and J dropped 3 bases, with 16 bases sitting between them.

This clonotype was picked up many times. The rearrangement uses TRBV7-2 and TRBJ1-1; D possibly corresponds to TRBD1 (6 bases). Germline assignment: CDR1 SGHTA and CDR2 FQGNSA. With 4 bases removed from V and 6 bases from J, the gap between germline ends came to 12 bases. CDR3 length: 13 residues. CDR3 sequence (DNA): TGTGCCAGCAGCTCAGGGGACGACCCTGAAGCTTTCTTT. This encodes CASSSGDDPEAFF.

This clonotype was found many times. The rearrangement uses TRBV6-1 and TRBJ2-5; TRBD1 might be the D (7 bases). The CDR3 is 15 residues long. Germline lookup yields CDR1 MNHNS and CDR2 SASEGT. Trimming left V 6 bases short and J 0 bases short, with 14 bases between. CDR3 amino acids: CASSPQGGDQETQYF. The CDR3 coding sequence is TGTGCCAGCAGCCCCCAGGGGGGAGACCAAGAGACCCAGTACTTC.

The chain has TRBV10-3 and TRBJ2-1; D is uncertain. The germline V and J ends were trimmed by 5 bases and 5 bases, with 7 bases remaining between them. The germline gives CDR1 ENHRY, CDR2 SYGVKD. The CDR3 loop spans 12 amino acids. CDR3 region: CAISWWDNEQFF. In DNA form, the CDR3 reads TGTGCCATCAGTTGGTGGGACAATGAGCAGTTCTTC.

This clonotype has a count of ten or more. CDR3 sequence reads: CASSLVRTAVSGNTIYF. The CDR3, as DNA: TGTGCCAGCAGTTTAGTTCGGACGGCAGTCTCTGGAAACACCATATATTTT. This rearrangement joins TRBV12-3 or TRBV12-4 to TRBJ1-3; D gene unclear. V lost 1 base, J lost 0 bases, and 13 bases lay in between. This CDR3 has 17 amino acids.

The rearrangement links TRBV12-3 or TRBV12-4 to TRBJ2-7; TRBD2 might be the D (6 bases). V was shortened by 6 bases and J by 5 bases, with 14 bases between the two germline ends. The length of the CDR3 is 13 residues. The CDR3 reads CASRVMTGDEQYF. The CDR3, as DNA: TGTGCCAGCAGGGTGATGACGGGAGACGAGCAGTACTTC.